These 25 T cell receptor beta chains were sequenced from one sample in a study of T cells in Graves' hyperthyroidism and ophthalmopathy. The CDR3 regions of TCR beta were amplified from RNA transcripts. The primer set for the first-round RT-PCR of the TCR CDR3 was HTBI. TCRdb reanalysed the multiplex PCR reads using MiXCR and keeps one entry per CDR3 protein. The repertoire consists of 300,000 to 450,000 distinct CDR3 sequences, with 14% to 15% occurring once and the leading ten covering approximately 30%. The sample taken for sequencing was blood. Receptor source: a woman between 25 and 40 years old with Graves' hyperthyroidism.

The V and J genes are TRBV20-1 and TRBJ1-5, with D possibly matching TRBD1 (6 bases). This CDR3 region has 14 residues. V was trimmed by 6 bases and J by 3 bases, leaving 15 bases between them. Germline loops: CDR1 DFQATT, CDR2 SNEGSKA (reference sequence). CDR3 sequence reads: CSARGGGNNQPQHF. For the CDR3, the DNA is TGCAGTGCCCGGGGGGGCGGTAACAATCAGCCCCAGCATTTT.

The table lists this clonotype with many counts. V is TRBV5-1 and J is TRBJ2-1; the D is unclear. The CDR3 has 13 amino acids. The V and J ends lost 4 bases and 6 bases respectively, with 11 bases between them. Germline V gene data show CDR1 as SGHRS and CDR2 as YFSETQ. The CDR3 sequence: CASSPLQFNEQFF. DNA of the CDR3: TGCGCCAGCAGCCCCCTCCAGTTCAATGAGCAGTTCTTC.

This clonotype came up a few times. V is TRBV7-9 and J is TRBJ2-2; 7 nucleotides line up with TRBD2. Germline V gene lookup returns CDR1 SEHNR and CDR2 FQNEAQ (reference sequence). V gave up 5 bases and J gave up 0 bases; unmatched junction bases: 12. This CDR3 has 18 residues. CDR3 nucleotides: TGTGCCAGCAGCCAGTCCCCCGGGACTACCGCGAACACCGGGGAGCTGTTTTTT. It codes for CASSQSPGTTANTGELFF.

About this clonotype: Possible read error: a much larger clone is one base away. V and J are TRBV7-9 and TRBJ2-3; D remains unclear. Germline values: CDR1 SEHNR, CDR2 FQNEAQ (reference sequence). This CDR3 has 14 residues. The DNA for the CDR3 is TGTGCCGGCAGCTTAGAGAAGACCACAGATACGCAGTATTTT. It encodes CAGSLEKTTDTQYF.

There are many counts of this clonotype. V usage is TRBV20-1 and J usage is TRBJ2-3; TRBD2 aligns across 8 bases. V lost 3 bases and J lost 3; bases outside the gene matches: 11. This CDR3 contains 16 residues. CDR1 DFQATT and CDR2 SNEGSKA come from the germline V gene (reference sequence). The CDR3 DNA sequence: TGCAGTGCTAGTGGGAGGGGTAGCGGGATAACAGATACGCAGTATTTT. It codes for CSASGRGSGITDTQYF.

This clonotype was recorded at least ten times. The rearrangement joins TRBV27 to TRBJ2-7; 7 bases align to TRBD1. With V trimmed by 6 bases and J by 4 bases, 6 bases remained unmatched. CDR3 length equals 13 residues. Germline V lookup: CDR1 MNHEY, CDR2 SMNVEV (reference sequence). The CDR3 DNA reads TGTGCCAGCAGGGCAGGGGGTCGGTACGAGCAGTACTTC. It specifies CASRAGGRYEQYF.

The chain is built from TRBV11-2 and TRBJ2-3, with 8 positions matching TRBD1. The CDR3 consists of 16 residues. In germline, CDR1 is SGHAT, CDR2 FQNNGV. Trimming took 0 bases from V and 2 from J; bases not matched to a gene: 4. CDR3 coding DNA: TGTGCCAGCAGCTTAGACAGTCAGGGGGCCACAGATACGCAGTATTTT. Its protein is CASSLDSQGATDTQYF. The full variable domain, in which reference TRBV11-2 and TRBJ2-3 provide the parts outside the CDR3, is EAGVAQSPRYKIIEKRQSVAFWCNPISGHATLYWYQQILGQGPKLLIQFQNNGVVDDSQLPKDRFSAERLKGVDSTLKIQPAKLEDSAVYLCASSLDSQGATDTQYFGPGTRLTVL.

This clonotype appeared many times. The chain uses TRBV5-1 and TRBJ1-3, with a tentative D call TRBD1 (5 bases). Germline V lookup: CDR1 SGHRS, CDR2 YFSETQ. V lost 4 bases to trimming and J lost 8 bases, with 19 bases between them. This CDR3 has 15 residues. The CDR3 protein is CASSLDSPGRDTIYF. CDR3 sequence (DNA): TGCGCCAGCAGCCTCGACAGCCCCGGCCGGGACACCATATATTTT.

The table lists this clonotype with many counts. The chain carries TRBV12-3 or TRBV12-4 and TRBJ1-2; TRBD1 agrees at 10 bases. With 5 bases clipped from V and 5 bases from J, the junction kept 8 bases outside the gene matches. There are 15 residues in the CDR3. This chain's CDR3 is CASSPAGQGKYGYTF. CDR3 in DNA: TGTGCCAGCAGTCCCGCGGGACAGGGGAAATATGGCTACACCTTC.

V usage is TRBV5-1 and J usage is TRBJ1-2; D unresolved. This CDR3 contains 14 residues. Germline assignment: CDR1 SGHRS and CDR2 YFSETQ. V was shortened by 0 bases and J by 1 base, with 7 bases between the two germline ends. The CDR3 region is CASSLGGNNYGYTF. CDR3 bases: TGCGCCAGCAGCTTGGGAGGGAATAACTATGGCTACACCTTC.

This clonotype was picked up a small number of times. J is TRBJ2-2 and V is TRBV18, with 9 bases lining up with TRBD2. The CDR3 contains 18 residues. Looked up from germline, CDR1 is KGHSH and CDR2 is LQKENI. Germline trimming cut 6 bases from V and 2 bases from J; bases unmatched to any gene: 13. CDR3 sequence: CASSTREVAGANTGELFF. The CDR3 DNA reads as TGTGCCAGCTCGACGAGAGAGGTAGCGGGGGCCAACACCGGGGAGCTGTTTTTT. The whole variable domain, remainder taken from reference TRBV18 and TRBJ2-2, is NAGVMQNPRHLVRRRGQEARLRCSPMKGHSHVYWYRQLPEEGLKFMVYLQKENIIDESGMPKERFSAEFPKEGPSILRIQQVVRGDSAAYFCASSTREVAGANTGELFFGEGSRLTVL.

This clonotype was seen at least ten times. V usage is TRBV27 and J usage is TRBJ2-1; D remains unclear. V gave up 6 bases and J gave up 0 bases, with 18 bases separating them. Per germline, CDR1 MNHEY and CDR2 SMNVEV (reference sequence). This CDR3 is built from 17 residues. The CDR3, as DNA: TGTGCCAGCAGCAAACAAAATCGGGCAAGCTCCTACAATGAGCAGTTCTTC. Encoded protein: CASSKQNRASSYNEQFF.

This clonotype is a singleton in its sample. The chain employs TRBV28 and TRBJ2-5; D gene unclear. Germline CDR1 and CDR2: MDHEN and SYDVKM. Deletions cut 6 bases from V and 1 base from J, with 21 bases between. This CDR3 comprises 17 residues. The CDR3 sequence: CASSQDRSDPPQETQYF. CDR3 coding DNA: TGTGCCAGCAGCCAAGATAGATCGGACCCACCCCAAGAGACCCAGTACTTC.

The chain joins TRBV7-8 to TRBJ2-7; D is tentatively TRBD1 or TRBD2 (5 bases each). With 0 bases removed from V and 1 base from J, the gap between germline ends came to 10 bases. CDR1 and CDR2 (germline): SGHVS, FQNEAQ. The CDR3 length is 15 residues. This CDR3 is CASSLAGTNSYEQYF. CDR3 DNA: TGTGCCAGCAGCTTAGCCGGGACCAATTCCTACGAGCAGTACTTC.

This clonotype was observed a handful of times. The rearrangement uses TRBV5-4 and TRBJ2-7; D remains ambiguous. The CDR3 has 13 residues. Looked up from germline, CDR1 is SGHNT and CDR2 is YYREEE (reference sequence). V was trimmed by 0 bases and J by 3 bases, leaving 7 bases between them. The CDR3 loop reads CASSLGQVYEQYF. CDR3 bases: TGTGCCAGCAGCTTGGGACAAGTCTACGAGCAGTACTTC.

This clonotype was seen a few times. This chain uses TRBV19 with TRBJ2-3; a weak D match, TRBD1 (6 bases). V lost 2 bases and J lost 2, with 14 bases in between. Germline-derived CDR1 and CDR2 are LNHDA and SQIVND (reference sequence). The CDR3 has 16 amino acids. CDR3 in DNA: TGTGCCAGTAGTATATCGGCCGGACAGTTCACAGATACGCAGTATTTT. Encoded protein: CASSISAGQFTDTQYF.

This clonotype has a count of ten or more. The chain links TRBV18 to TRBJ2-3, with D possibly being TRBD2 (5 bases). The CDR3 runs to 17 residues. Per the germline V gene, CDR1 is KGHSH and CDR2 is LQKENI. V lost 3 bases to trimming and J lost 0 bases, with 16 bases between them. The CDR3 spells CASSPIGGAGSTDTQYF. CDR3 in DNA: TGTGCCAGCTCACCCATTGGAGGAGCTGGTAGCACAGATACGCAGTATTTT.

In its sample, this clonotype was seen a few times. This chain links TRBV5-5 with TRBJ2-5; a possible D gene is TRBD2 (6 bases). V was shortened by 1 base and J by 2 bases, with 12 bases between the two germline ends. Germline V gene data show CDR1 as SGHKS and CDR2 as YYEKEE (reference sequence). CDR3 length equals 15 residues. This CDR3 reads CASSLIISGQETQYF. For the CDR3, the DNA is TGTGCCAGCAGCTTGATTATTAGCGGTCAAGAGACCCAGTACTTC.

This clonotype was detected many times. The V and J genes are TRBV27 and TRBJ1-5; possibly TRBD1 for D (5 bases). V lost 4 bases and J lost 4, with 8 bases in between. The germline V gene has CDR1 MNHEY and CDR2 SMNVEV (reference sequence). This CDR3 contains 13 residues. CDR3 bases: TGTGCCAGCAGTTGGCGGGGGAATCAGCCCCAGCATTTT. Translated, it gives CASSWRGNQPQHF.

This clonotype was found many times. The chain has TRBV5-1 and TRBJ2-7, with 11 bases fitting TRBD2. CDR1 is SGHRS and CDR2 is YFSETQ in the germline V gene. J was trimmed by 0 bases and V by 5 bases; bases with no gene match: 1. This CDR3 comprises 14 residues. This CDR3 is CASRTSGSSYEQYF. CDR3 coding DNA: TGCGCCAGCAGAACTAGCGGGAGCTCCTACGAGCAGTACTTC. Supplemented by reference TRBV5-1 and TRBJ2-7, the full variable domain reads KAGVTQTPRYLIKTRGQQVTLSCSPISGHRSVSWYQQTPGQGLQFLFEYFSETQRNKGNFPGRFSGRQFSNSRSEMNVSTLELGDSALYLCASRTSGSSYEQYFGPGTRLTVT.

This clonotype was detected ten times or more. The chain has TRBV18 and TRBJ2-7; TRBD2 aligns across 13 bases. This CDR3 region has 17 residues. Germline CDR1 is KGHSH and CDR2 is LQKENI. V gave up 2 bases and J gave up 1 base; unmatched junction bases: 5. CDR3 nucleotides: TGTGCCAGCTCACCAGGGACTAGCGGGATCAGATCCTACGAGCAGTACTTC. This translates into CASSPGTSGIRSYEQYF.

This clonotype was seen many times. The genes are TRBV5-1 and TRBJ1-5; D is possibly TRBD1 (5 bases). Trimming removed 2 bases from V and 5 bases from J, with 14 bases in between. In germline, CDR1 is SGHRS, CDR2 YFSETQ. There are 15 residues in the CDR3. The CDR3: CASSLSPGDDQPQHF. DNA of the CDR3: TGCGCCAGCAGCTTATCCCCCGGGGACGATCAGCCCCAGCATTTT.

This clonotype was detected many times. V usage is TRBV7-3 and J usage is TRBJ2-1; TRBD2 aligns across 12 bases. Germline-derived CDR1 and CDR2 are SGHTA and FQGTGA. Losses at the gene ends were 3 bases for V and 8 bases for J; bases not matched to a gene: 5. The length of the CDR3 is 15 residues. CDR3 sequence: CASSLLAGGPYEQFF. The CDR3 DNA reads TGTGCCAGCAGCTTGCTAGCGGGAGGGCCTTATGAGCAGTTCTTC.

This clonotype has only a few counts. The genes are TRBV7-9 and TRBJ2-7; D remains unclear. Germline-derived CDR1 and CDR2 are SEHNR and FQNEAQ (reference sequence). V shed 4 bases and J shed 6 bases, with 7 bases lying between them. CDR3 length equals 11 residues. CDR3 in DNA: TGTGCCAGCAGCTCCGGAATCGAGCAGTACTTC. Translation: CASSSGIEQYF. Full variable domain (outside the CDR3, taken from reference TRBV7-9 and TRBJ2-7): DTGVSQNPRHKITKRGQNVTFRCDPISEHNRLYWYRQTLGQGPEFLTYFQNEAQLEKSRLLSDRFSAERPKGSFSTLEIQRTEQGDSAMYLCASSSGIEQYFGPGTRLTVT.

The sample holds many counts of this clonotype. The gene calls are TRBV12-3 or TRBV12-4 and TRBJ2-7; D is uncertain. Deletions cut 3 bases from V and 3 bases from J, with 9 bases between. This CDR3 is built from 13 residues. The CDR3 loop reads CASSFRQGYEQYF. The CDR3 coding sequence is TGTGCCAGCAGTTTTAGGCAAGGCTACGAGCAGTACTTC.